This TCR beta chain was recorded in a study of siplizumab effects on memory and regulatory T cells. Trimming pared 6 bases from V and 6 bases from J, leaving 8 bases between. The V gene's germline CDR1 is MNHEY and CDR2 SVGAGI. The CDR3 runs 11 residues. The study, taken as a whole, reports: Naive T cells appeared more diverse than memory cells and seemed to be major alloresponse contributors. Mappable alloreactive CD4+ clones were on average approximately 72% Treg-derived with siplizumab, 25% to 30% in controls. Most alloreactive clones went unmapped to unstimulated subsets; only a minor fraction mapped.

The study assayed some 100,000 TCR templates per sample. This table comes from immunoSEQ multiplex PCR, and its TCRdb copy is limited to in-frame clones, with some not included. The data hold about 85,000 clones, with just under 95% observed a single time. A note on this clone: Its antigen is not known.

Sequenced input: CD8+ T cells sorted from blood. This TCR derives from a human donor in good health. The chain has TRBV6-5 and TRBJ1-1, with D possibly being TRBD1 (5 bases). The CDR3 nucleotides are TGTGCCAGCAGGTTGGGGGCTGAAGCTTTCTTT. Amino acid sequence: CASRLGAEAFF.